The 9 T cell receptor beta chains presented below share a single source sample, sequenced in a study of T-cell memory formation after mild COVID-19 listed by TCRdb under 2021. The library was built by means of 5' RACE. These reads were obtained on an Illumina NovaSeq 6000. Using fastp trimming at Q25 and MiXCR clonotype assembly, TCRdb reanalyzed the public sequencing data and kept in-frame beta chains. Rows matching on CDR3 protein sequence are summarized as one entry with the most common DNA and genes. The sample data list some 310,000 distinct CDR3 sequences, and around 20% of these were observed just once. Over 20% of the sample is in the top ten clones. The sequenced sample consisted of PBMCs or a T cell subset sorted from them (not recorded which). The source is a man in his late teens or twenties who had mild COVID-19 (a few samples of this study predate the infection). The sample titles of this study are shuffled in the database, so cell type and time point are left out; the donor was told from shared clones.

This clonotype was observed a handful of times. The chain employs TRBV5-1 and TRBJ1-1; D gene uncertain. Trimming removed 1 base at V and 3 bases at J, with 7 bases between. The germline CDR1 and CDR2 sequences are SGHRS and YFSETQ. This CDR3 is built from 13 residues. The CDR3 sequence: CASSLQSDTEAFF. CDR3 in DNA: TGCGCCAGCAGCTTGCAGTCGGACACTGAAGCTTTCTTT.

The V call is TRBV5-7, the J call TRBJ2-7; D not resolved. TRBV5-7 is reported as an ORF; its role is uncertain. The CDR3 extends over 12 amino acids. V was pared by 2 bases and J by 6 bases, with 9 bases between. CDR3 amino acids: CASSFNRGEQYV. In nucleotides, the CDR3 is TGTGCCAGCAGCTTTAATCGCGGCGAGCAGTACGTC.

This clonotype was counted between two and nine times. The V call is TRBV29-1, the J call TRBJ2-3; no clear D. The CDR3 is made up of 15 amino acids. Trimming took off 4 bases at V and 6 bases at J, with 20 bases between the two ends. CDR1 is SQVTM and CDR2 is ANQGSEA in the germline V gene. The CDR3 region has the DNA TGCAGCGTTGGTCTAGAATCTAGACGTTGGGATACGCAGTATTTT. This translates into CSVGLESRRWDTQYF.

V gene TRBV12-3 or TRBV12-4 combines with J gene TRBJ2-7; D may be TRBD1 (5 bases). The CDR3 extends over 14 amino acids. The ends were cut back, 6 bases at V and 6 bases at J, with 18 bases in the middle. For the CDR3, the DNA is TGTGCCAGCAGCTCCCTCGAAGGGGAAGGCGAGCAGTACTTC. This translates into CASSSLEGEGEQYF.

In regard to this clonotype: A single base separates this from a much larger clone, so it may be a read error. This chain connects TRBV2 to TRBJ2-4; TRBD2 is a possible D gene (6 bases). The CDR3 is 13 residues long. The germline CDR1 and CDR2 sequences are SNHLY and FYNNEI. The CDR3 protein is CSSSGGAKNIQYF. CDR3 bases: TGTTCCAGCAGTGGGGGGGCCAAAAACATTCAGTACTTC.

The rearrangement uses TRBV7-9 and TRBJ2-1; the match to TRBD1 covers 7 bases. Germline lookup yields CDR1 SEHNR and CDR2 FQNEAQ (reference sequence). The CDR3 extends over 14 amino acids. Trimming cost V 6 bases and J 10 bases; bases outside gene matches: 12. The CDR3: CASRRQGESDEQFF. CDR3 bases: TGTGCCAGCAGGCGACAGGGAGAAAGCGACGAGCAGTTCTTC.

This chain joins TRBV6-2 or TRBV6-3 and TRBJ2-5; D unclear. The V end lost 4 bases, the J end lost 7 bases, and 13 bases lay between the germline ends. CDR1 MNHEY and CDR2 SVGEGT come from the germline V gene. The CDR3 is 13 amino acids. In nucleotides, the CDR3 is TGTGCCAGCAGTTTTGCGAGAAGTGGGACCCAGTACTTC. Translating it yields CASSFARSGTQYF.

This clonotype was detected many times. V and J are TRBV5-1 and TRBJ2-3; D ambiguous. The CDR3 sequence is 15 residues long. Germline CDR1 reads SGHRS; CDR2 reads YFSETQ. V lost 1 base and J lost 1, with 10 bases in between. DNA for the CDR3: TGCGCCAGCAGCTTGTTAAGAGAGGGCACAGATACGCAGTATTTT. This encodes CASSLLREGTDTQYF.

The chain links TRBV24-1 to TRBJ1-5; TRBD1 matches at 7 bases. The V segment lost 5 bases and the J segment 1 base; nucleotides outside the gene matches: 1. This CDR3 is 14 amino acids long. Germline values: CDR1 KGHDR, CDR2 SFDVKD. The CDR3 DNA reads TGTGCCACCAGTGTGGGACAGAGCAATCAGCCCCAGCATTTT. Its translation: CATSVGQSNQPQHF.